A single sample gave rise to the 7 T cell receptor beta chains below, sequenced in a study of blood T cell repertoires in COVID-19. The assay was immunoSEQ multiplex PCR, and TCRdb's table has in-frame clones only and misses some. The repertoire has 300,000 to 400,000 clones, 90% of them found once; the top ten carry around 3.9%. The material sequenced was PBMCs or T cells enriched from blood (not recorded which). These receptors originate from a woman aged 25 to 45 who had been exposed to COVID-19.

The chain couples TRBV19 to TRBJ1-5; TRBD1 matches at 7 bases. Germline V gives CDR1 LNHDA, CDR2 SQIVND (reference sequence). The CDR3 loop spans 15 amino acids. V gave up 10 bases and J gave up 2 bases; unmatched junction bases: 11. CDR3 nucleotides: TGTGCCACCCGGGACAGTTTTGTTGGCAATCAGCCCCAGCATTTT. Residues: CATRDSFVGNQPQHF.

CDR3 in amino acids: CASSFMGQGGYQETQYF. DNA of the CDR3: TGTGCCAGCAGTTTTATGGGACAGGGGGGCTACCAAGAGACCCAGTACTTC. The gene calls are TRBV28 and TRBJ2-5; 11 bases map to TRBD1. V shed 3 bases, J shed 0 bases, and the junction held 6 bases outside the gene matches. CDR3 size: 17 residues. Germline V gene data show CDR1 as MDHEN and CDR2 as SYDVKM.

V usage is TRBV6-5 and J usage is TRBJ2-1; 7 nucleotides match TRBD2. The CDR3 spans 15 residues. CDR1 and CDR2 from the germline V gene are MNHEY and SVGAGI. Trimming at V came to 2 bases and at J to 2 bases, leaving 3 bases not matched to a gene. The CDR3 coding sequence is TGTGCCAGCAGTTACACTGGACTAGCCTACAATGAGCAGTTCTTC. As protein: CASSYTGLAYNEQFF.

The chain links TRBV6-5 to TRBJ2-7, with 8 bases identical to TRBD2. The ends lost 7 bases at V and 6 bases at J; junction bases unmatched: 11. Germline values: CDR1 MNHEY, CDR2 SVGAGI. The CDR3 loop spans 14 amino acids. This CDR3 reads CASKRGGATAEQYF. DNA of the CDR3: TGTGCCAGCAAACGGGGGGGGGCGACAGCCGAGCAGTACTTC.

The chain recombines TRBV7-3 with TRBJ1-2; 7 nucleotides line up with TRBD1. The CDR3 has 15 amino acids. With V trimmed by 5 bases and J by 4 bases, 10 bases remained unmatched. Germline V gene data show CDR1 as SGHTA and CDR2 as FQGTGA. The CDR3 bases are TGTGCCAGCAGCCCGTCGACAGGGAACCTCTATGGCTACACCTTC. It translates to CASSPSTGNLYGYTF. The full variable domain, completed using reference TRBV7-3 and TRBJ1-2, is GAGVSQTPSNKVTEKGKYVELRCDPISGHTALYWYRQSLGQGPEFLIYFQGTGAADDSGLPNDRFFAVRPEGSVSTLKIQRTERGDSAVYLCASSPSTGNLYGYTFGSGTRLTVV.

The chain employs TRBV13 and TRBJ1-3; 7 bases are shared with TRBD1. The J segment lost 4 bases and the V segment lost 0 bases, leaving 0 bases of the junction unmatched. This CDR3 has 14 residues. Looked up from germline, CDR1 is PRHDT and CDR2 is FYEKMQ (reference sequence). As DNA, the CDR3 is TGTGCCAGCAGCTTAGGGGACAGGGGAAACACCATATATTTT. As protein: CASSLGDRGNTIYF. The full variable domain, in which reference TRBV13 and TRBJ1-3 provide the parts outside the CDR3, is AAGVIQSPRHLIKEKRETATLKCYPIPRHDTVYWYQQGPGQDPQFLISFYEKMQSDKGSIPDRFSAQQFSDYHSELNMSSLELGDSALYFCASSLGDRGNTIYFGEGSWLTVV.

This clone has a single count. The rearrangement joins TRBV9 to TRBJ1-2; D may be TRBD1 (6 bases). Germline V lookup: CDR1 SGDLS, CDR2 YYNGEE. This CDR3 contains 15 residues. With 4 bases removed from V and 0 bases from J, the gap between germline ends came to 13 bases. CDR3 amino acids: CASSLRQEANYGYTF. The CDR3 bases are TGTGCCAGCAGCTTGAGACAGGAAGCTAACTATGGCTACACCTTC.